These T cell receptor beta chains were read from a single sample in a study of blood T cell repertoires in COVID-19. Repertoires were generated with immunoSEQ multiplex PCR, while TCRdb's copy carries only in-frame clones and drops some. The sample lists about 330,000 clones, 88% occurring once. Sequenced material: PBMCs or T cells enriched from blood (not recorded which). The receptors here all came from a man aged 25 to 45 who had recovered from COVID-19. Each CDR3 is given with its conserved first and last residue. Each record gives: clone size, V gene, D gene, J gene, CDR3 protein, CDR3 DNA. The D gene is left open where the match is weak. The listing skips clone size in some rows; elsewhere it reads once, few, many or a size class.

NA	TRBV11-2	TRBD1	TRBJ2-1	CASSGQDRGLLDEQFF	TGTGCCAGCAGCGGCCAGGACAGGGGGCTATTGGATGAGCAGTTCTTC
NA	TRBV7-2	NA	TRBJ2-3	CASSSPRGTDTQYF	TGTGCCAGCAGCTCACCAAGAGGCACAGATACGCAGTATTTT
NA	TRBV12-3/TRBV12-4	TRBD1	TRBJ1-2	CASSSQGLYGYTF	TGTGCCAGCAGTTCACAGGGGCTTTATGGCTACACCTTC
NA	TRBV18	TRBD1	TRBJ1-2	CASSPLGTGSVAGYTF	TGTGCCAGCTCACCACTGGGGACAGGGTCGGTCGCTGGCTACACCTTC
NA	TRBV5-1	NA	TRBJ2-2	CASSLAIGAGNTGELFF	TGCGCCAGCAGCTTGGCGATAGGGGCAGGGAACACCGGGGAGCTGTTTTTT
NA	TRBV2	NA	TRBJ1-2	CASSEWALYGYTF	TGTGCCAGCAGTGAATGGGCTCTCTATGGCTACACCTTC
NA	TRBV15	TRBD1	TRBJ1-5	CATSTRTGGEQPQHF	TGTGCCACCAGCACCCGGACAGGAGGAGAGCAGCCCCAGCATTTT
NA	TRBV6-5	NA	TRBJ2-1	CASSQTRPSSNEQFF	TGTGCCAGCAGCCAGACTAGACCTAGCAGCAATGAGCAGTTCTTC
NA	TRBV18	NA	TRBJ1-2	CASSPGQSQYYGYTF	TGTGCCAGCTCACCCGGACAGTCCCAATACTATGGCTACACCTTC
NA	TRBV12-3/TRBV12-4	NA	TRBJ2-5	CASSRDSGTQYF	TGTGCCAGCAGCAGGGACTCCGGGACCCAGTACTTC
NA	TRBV5-1	NA	TRBJ2-5	CASSNPGGAETQYF	TGCGCCAGCAGCAATCCTGGGGGGGCAGAGACCCAGTACTTC
NA	TRBV9	NA	TRBJ2-3	CASSVDSGAGTDTQYF	TGTGCCAGCAGCGTAGACTCAGGGGCAGGCACAGATACGCAGTATTTT
NA	TRBV27	NA	TRBJ1-3	CASSLRRTGNTIYF	TGTGCCAGCAGTTTAAGGCGGACAGGAAACACCATATATTTT
NA	TRBV19	TRBD2	TRBJ2-1	CASSIVASGRSGEQFF	TGTGCCAGTAGTATAGTAGCTAGCGGGCGGTCGGGTGAGCAGTTCTTC
NA	TRBV23-1	NA	TRBJ1-5	CASSQYRDKNQPQHF	TGCGCCAGCAGTCAATACCGGGACAAGAATCAGCCCCAGCATTTT
NA	TRBV28	TRBD2	TRBJ2-7	CASSIPSGLSHEQYF	TGTGCCAGCAGCATACCTTCGGGACTATCCCACGAGCAGTACTTC
NA	TRBV6-5	NA	TRBJ1-2	CASGGGGPYGYTF	TGTGCCAGCGGGGGCGGGGGACCATATGGCTACACCTTC
NA	TRBV18	NA	TRBJ1-2	CASSPQVYGYTF	TGTGCCAGCTCACCGCAGGTCTATGGCTACACCTTC
NA	TRBV28	NA	TRBJ1-1	CASSLQGGTEAFF	TGTGCCAGCAGTTTACAGGGTGGGACTGAAGCTTTCTTT
NA	TRBV28	TRBD1	TRBJ2-6	CASSAGGSGANVLTF	TGTGCCAGCAGTGCAGGGGGCTCTGGGGCCAACGTCCTGACTTTC
many	TRBV4-2	NA	TRBJ2-7	CASSQDVAGSYEQYF	TGTGCCAGCAGCCAAGATGTGGCGGGCTCCTACGAGCAGTACTTC
NA	TRBV4-2	NA	TRBJ2-7	CASSQELAYEQYF	TGTGCCAGCAGCCAAGAACTAGCCTACGAGCAGTACTTC
NA	TRBV7-9	NA	TRBJ2-1	CASSRAGLSYNEQFF	TGTGCCAGCAGCAGGGCGGGCCTCTCCTACAATGAGCAGTTCTTC
NA	TRBV19	NA	TRBJ1-4	CASSLGRREKLFF	TGTGCCAGTAGTCTCGGGCGGAGGGAAAAACTGTTTTTT
many	TRBV6-2/TRBV6-3	NA	TRBJ1-6	CASSYDGSSYNSPLHF	TGTGCCAGCAGTTATGACGGGAGCTCCTATAATTCACCCCTCCACTTT
NA	TRBV5-6	TRBD1	TRBJ1-2	CASSLTPGQVAAF	TGTGCCAGCAGCTTGACACCGGGACAGGTTGCGGCCTTC
NA	TRBV28	NA	TRBJ1-5	CASSLPARPQHF	TGTGCCAGCAGTCTCCCTGCGCGGCCCCAGCATTTT
NA	TRBV6-1	TRBD1	TRBJ2-4	CASSDRGRGVNIQYF	TGTGCCAGCAGTGACAGGGGGCGAGGGGTAAACATTCAGTACTTC
NA	TRBV5-1	NA	TRBJ2-5	CASSLEAGQETQYF	TGCGCCAGCAGCTTGGAGGCAGGACAAGAGACCCAGTACTTC
NA	TRBV30	NA	TRBJ2-7	CAWSKRVGHYSYEQYF	TGTGCCTGGAGTAAAAGGGTGGGACACTACTCCTACGAGCAGTACTTC
NA	TRBV4-2	TRBD1	TRBJ1-2	CASSQAGQNYGYTF	TGTGCCAGCAGCCAAGCGGGACAGAACTATGGCTACACCTTC
NA	TRBV12-3/TRBV12-4	TRBD1	TRBJ1-2	CASSTGGDYGYTF	TGTGCCAGCAGTACAGGGGGCGACTATGGCTACACCTTC
NA	TRBV18	NA	TRBJ1-3	CASSPVEATLSTIYF	TGTGCCAGCTCACCCGTGGAGGCTACATTGAGCACCATATATTTT
NA	TRBV11-3	TRBD1	TRBJ1-6	CASSLGQGASSYNSPLHF	TGTGCCAGCAGCTTAGGGCAGGGGGCTTCCTCCTATAATTCACCCCTCCACTTT
NA	TRBV5-4	NA	TRBJ1-5	CASSYSGGPQHF	TGTGCCAGCAGCTACTCGGGGGGGCCCCAGCATTTT
once	TRBV28	TRBD1	TRBJ2-7	CASSPPSDREVSYEQYF	TGTGCCAGCAGTCCCCCTTCGGACAGGGAAGTCTCCTACGAGCAGTACTTC
once	TRBV10-2	TRBD2	TRBJ2-7	CASQSNLAGLSEQYF	TGCGCCAGCCAATCAAATCTAGCGGGCCTCTCCGAGCAGTACTTC
NA	TRBV6-4	NA	TRBJ2-7	CASSDSGGSSYEQYF	TGTGCCAGCAGTGACTCGGGGGGATCCTCCTACGAGCAGTACTTC
NA	TRBV5-1	NA	TRBJ1-1	CASSWRTRNTEAFF	TGCGCCAGCAGCTGGCGGACAAGGAACACTGAAGCTTTCTTT
NA	TRBV7-9	TRBD1	TRBJ2-7	CASSWDSTPYEQYF	TGTGCCAGCAGTTGGGACAGCACCCCCTACGAGCAGTACTTC
once	TRBV19	NA	TRBJ1-2	CASSRGRDYGYTF	TGTGCCAGTAGTAGGGGGAGGGACTATGGCTACACCTTC
NA	TRBV7-9	NA	TRBJ2-4	CASSLVGAQDIQYF	TGTGCCAGCAGCTTAGTTGGTGCCCAGGACATTCAGTACTTC
NA	TRBV5-1	TRBD1	TRBJ2-7	CASRLDRVSEQYF	TGCGCCAGCAGGCTGGACAGGGTGTCCGAGCAGTACTTC
NA	TRBV4-1	TRBD1	TRBJ2-5	CASSWGQENSAQYF	TGCGCCAGCAGCTGGGGACAGGAAAATTCGGCCCAGTACTTC
once	TRBV7-8	NA	TRBJ1-6	CASSPYNSPLHF	TGTGCCAGCAGCCCATATAATTCACCCCTCCACTTT
NA	TRBV11-3	TRBD2	TRBJ2-5	CASSPGGVQETQYF	TGTGCCAGCAGCCCTGGGGGGGTACAAGAGACCCAGTACTTC
once	TRBV24-1	NA	TRBJ2-6	CATSDRQGGGANVLTF	TGTGCCACCAGTGATCGGCAGGGAGGTGGGGCCAACGTCCTGACTTTC
once	TRBV5-5	NA	TRBJ2-1	CASSLQYNEQFF	TGTGCCAGCAGCTTGCAGTACAATGAGCAGTTCTTC
NA	TRBV7-7	TRBD1	TRBJ2-7	CASSLAPGQGYEQYF	TGTGCCAGCAGCTTAGCCCCGGGACAGGGTTACGAGCAGTACTTC
NA	TRBV7-3	TRBD1	TRBJ2-2	CASSPNRGPTGELFF	TGTGCCAGCAGCCCAAACAGGGGACCTACCGGGGAGCTGTTTTTT
NA	TRBV6-5	NA	TRBJ1-6	CASSHKLPGNSPLHF	TGTGCCAGCAGTCACAAACTCCCAGGGAATTCACCCCTCCACTTT
NA	TRBV28	NA	TRBJ1-5	CASSLLGQGNQPQHF	TGTGCCAGCAGTTTATTAGGCCAGGGGAATCAGCCCCAGCATTTT
NA	TRBV6-5	NA	TRBJ1-5	CARGGDPYSNQPQHF	TGTGCCAGAGGGGGGGACCCTTATAGCAATCAGCCCCAGCATTTT
few	TRBV5-6	TRBD1	TRBJ1-2	CASSPGQVHDGYTF	TGTGCCAGCAGCCCGGGACAGGTCCATGACGGCTACACCTTC
NA	TRBV25-1	TRBD1	TRBJ1-2	CASTPRGGASGYTF	TGTGCCAGCACGCCACGAGGGGGCGCAAGTGGCTACACCTTC